Presented here are 7 T cell receptor beta chains from one specimen sequenced in a study of blood T cell repertoires in COVID-19. Using immunoSEQ multiplex PCR, the repertoire was profiled, and TCRdb retains in-frame clones only, with some absent. The sample lists roughly 200,000 clones, around 81% occurring once. Sequenced sample: peripheral blood. The receptors derive from a woman aged 35 to 49 with COVID-19, enrolled during active disease.

This clone showed up just once. The chain has TRBV4-1 and TRBJ2-5; 7 bases are shared with TRBD2. This CDR3 spans 15 amino acids. The V gene's germline CDR1 is MGHRA and CDR2 YSYEKL. V gave up 2 bases and J gave up 4 bases; unmatched junction bases: 7. The chain's CDR3 is CASSQRLGEGETQYF. The CDR3 DNA reads as TGCGCCAGCAGCCAACGTCTAGGGGAGGGAGAGACCCAGTACTTC.

This clone has only one observation. V and J are TRBV4-2 and TRBJ1-2; D uncertain. V gave up 0 bases and J gave up 7 bases, with 18 bases separating them. Germline V lookup: CDR1 LGHNA, CDR2 YNFKEQ. CDR3 length: 16 residues. CDR3 in amino acids: CASSQEATAASFGYTF. The CDR3 DNA sequence: TGTGCCAGCAGCCAAGAGGCCACAGCCGCGTCATTTGGCTACACCTTC.

The V and J genes are TRBV3-1 (or the pseudogene TRBV3-2) and TRBJ2-1; 13 bases fit TRBD2. The trim removed 7 bases at V and 5 bases at J, leaving 5 bases unmatched. The V gene's germline CDR1 is LGHDT and CDR2 YNNKEL (reference sequence). The CDR3 runs 15 residues. The CDR3 here is CASKPGLAGHNEQFF. The CDR3 DNA sequence: TGTGCCAGCAAACCGGGACTAGCGGGACACAATGAGCAGTTCTTC.

The genes are TRBV3-1 (or the pseudogene TRBV3-2) and TRBJ2-3; D gene ambiguous. The CDR3 is 14 amino acids. V was pared by 10 bases and J by 2 bases, with 16 bases between. Germline V gene sequence: CDR1 LGHDT, CDR2 YNNKEL (reference sequence). CDR3 bases: TGTGCCACCCTCGGAGCTGAAGACACAGATACGCAGTATTTT. This codes for CATLGAEDTDTQYF.

Here the CDR3 reads CASSELLVTGGSPYNEQFF. CDR3 nucleotide sequence: TGTGCCAGCAGTGAACTCCTCGTTACAGGGGGGAGCCCCTACAATGAGCAGTTCTTC. V gene TRBV2 combines with J gene TRBJ2-1; 8 positions agree with TRBD1. The CDR3 runs to 19 residues. Germline values: CDR1 SNHLY, CDR2 FYNNEI. V was pared by 2 bases and J by 2 bases, with 14 bases of the junction left unmatched.

The chain couples TRBV6-5 to TRBJ2-2; D is ambiguous. V shed 3 bases and J shed 1 base, with 6 bases lying between them. Germline V lookup: CDR1 MNHEY, CDR2 SVGAGI. There are 14 residues in the CDR3. The CDR3 spells CASSYTMNTGELFF. DNA of the CDR3: TGTGCCAGCAGTTATACTATGAACACCGGGGAGCTGTTTTTT.

This rearrangement joins TRBV19 to TRBJ1-1; D ambiguous. V was trimmed by 4 bases and J by 11 bases, leaving 14 bases between them. This CDR3 is 12 amino acids long. From germline, CDR1 is LNHDA and CDR2 SQIVND (reference sequence). CDR3 DNA sequence: TGTGCCAGTAGTACCAGGTCGACCATCGCTTTCTTT. This sequence encodes CASSTRSTIAFF.